The clone carrying this T cell receptor (beta chain) was counted ten times or more. What it recognizes is unknown. V dropped 0 bases and J dropped 10; count of bases not matched to a gene: 5. CDR3 length equals 14 residues. The germline V gene has CDR1 SGHRS and CDR2 YFSETQ. This specimen comes from a study of response to subunit inactivated influenza vaccine. Whole-study results and caveats: Authors proposed each seasonal influenza vaccination draws in few new T cells.

TCRdb reprocessed the RT-PCR reads with MiXCR, giving one entry per CDR3 protein. The table lists roughly 570,000 distinct CDR3 sequences, 11% to 15% of them singletons, with 11% in the top ten. The source material was PBMCs from blood, sampled 11 to 12 days after vaccination. The rearrangement joins TRBV5-1 to TRBJ2-3; TRBD1 aligns across 10 bases. The sequence came from a man aged 45 to 65 who received an inactivated influenza vaccine. The CDR3 here is CASSLEYGTGAQYF. Written as DNA, the CDR3 is TGCGCCAGCAGCTTGGAGTACGGGACAGGGGCGCAGTATTTT. The full variable domain, with the rest looked up from reference TRBV5-1 and TRBJ2-3, is KAGVTQTPRYLIKTRGQQVTLSCSPISGHRSVSWYQQTPGQGLQFLFEYFSETQRNKGNFPGRFSGRQFSNSRSEMNVSTLELGDSALYLCASSLEYGTGAQYFGPGTRLTVL.